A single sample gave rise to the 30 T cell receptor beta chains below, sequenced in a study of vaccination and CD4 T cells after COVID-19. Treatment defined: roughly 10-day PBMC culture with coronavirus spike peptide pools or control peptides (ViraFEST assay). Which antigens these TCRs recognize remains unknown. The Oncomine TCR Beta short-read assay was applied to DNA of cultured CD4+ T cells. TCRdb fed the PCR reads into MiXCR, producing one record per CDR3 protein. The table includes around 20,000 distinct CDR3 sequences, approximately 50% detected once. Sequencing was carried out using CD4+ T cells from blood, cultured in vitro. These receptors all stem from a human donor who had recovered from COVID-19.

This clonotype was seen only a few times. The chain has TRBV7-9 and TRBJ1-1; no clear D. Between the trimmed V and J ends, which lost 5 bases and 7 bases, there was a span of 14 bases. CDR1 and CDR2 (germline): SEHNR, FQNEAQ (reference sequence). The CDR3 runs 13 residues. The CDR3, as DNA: TGTGCCAGCAGCAGGGTCACGGGAGGTGAAGCTTTCTTT. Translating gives CASSRVTGGEAFF.

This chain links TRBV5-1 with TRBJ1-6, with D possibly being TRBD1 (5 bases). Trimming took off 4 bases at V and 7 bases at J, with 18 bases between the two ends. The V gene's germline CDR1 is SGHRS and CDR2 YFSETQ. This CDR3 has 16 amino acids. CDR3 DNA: TGCGCCAGCAGCGACCTCGGGGCGCAAGGCAATTCACCCCTCCACTTT. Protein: CASSDLGAQGNSPLHF.

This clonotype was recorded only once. In DNA form, the CDR3 reads TGTGCCAGCAGTTACTCGGGCTATGGCTACACCTTC. Its translation: CASSYSGYGYTF. The chain joins TRBV6-2 or TRBV6-3 to TRBJ1-2; D is ambiguous. This CDR3 region has 12 residues. Germline V gene sequence: CDR1 MNHEY, CDR2 SVGEGT. V was pared by 0 bases and J by 4 bases, with 3 bases between.

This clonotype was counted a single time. The CDR3 DNA is TGTGCCAGCAGTTTAACACGATCGATCAGGGACAGAAGTCTAGCCAAAAACATTCAGTACTTC. Translating it yields CASSLTRSIRDRSLAKNIQYF. V usage is TRBV28 and J usage is TRBJ2-4; TRBD1 aligns across 7 bases. The J segment lost 0 bases and the V segment lost 2 bases, leaving 19 bases of the junction unmatched. CDR3 size: 21 residues. Germline CDR1 and CDR2: MDHEN and SYDVKM.

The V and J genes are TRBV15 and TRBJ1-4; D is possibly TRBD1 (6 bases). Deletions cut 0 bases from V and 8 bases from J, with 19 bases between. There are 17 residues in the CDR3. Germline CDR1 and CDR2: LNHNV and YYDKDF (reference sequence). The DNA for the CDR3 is TGTGCCACCAGCAGAGATTTAGTGACGCAGGGGAAGGAAAAACTGTTTTTT. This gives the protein CATSRDLVTQGKEKLFF.

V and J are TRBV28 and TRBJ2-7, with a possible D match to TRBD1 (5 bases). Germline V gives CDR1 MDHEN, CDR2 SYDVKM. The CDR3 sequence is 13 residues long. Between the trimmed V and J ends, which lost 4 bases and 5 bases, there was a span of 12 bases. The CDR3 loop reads CASSSGFANEQYF. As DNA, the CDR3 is TGTGCCAGCAGTTCAGGGTTCGCAAACGAGCAGTACTTC.

The chain's CDR3 is CASSEGLAVYEQYF. The CDR3 DNA follows: TGTGCCAGCAGCGAGGGACTAGCGGTGTACGAGCAGTACTTC. This chain uses TRBV9 with TRBJ2-7; TRBD2 agrees at 11 bases. This CDR3 is 14 amino acids long. Germline loops: CDR1 SGDLS, CDR2 YYNGEE. The J segment lost 4 bases and the V segment lost 3 bases, leaving 3 bases of the junction unmatched. Combining the CDR3 with reference TRBV9 and TRBJ2-7 gives the whole variable domain DSGVTQTPKHLITATGQRVTLRCSPRSGDLSVYWYQQSLDQGLQFLIQYYNGEERAKGNILERFSAQQFPDLHSELNLSSLELGDSALYFCASSEGLAVYEQYFGPGTRLTVT.

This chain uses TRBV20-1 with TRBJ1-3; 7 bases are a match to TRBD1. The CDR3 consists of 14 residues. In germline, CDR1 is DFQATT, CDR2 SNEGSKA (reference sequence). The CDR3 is CAGRTGDNGNTIYF. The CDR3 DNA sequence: TGCGCCGGCAGAACAGGGGACAATGGAAACACCATATATTTT.

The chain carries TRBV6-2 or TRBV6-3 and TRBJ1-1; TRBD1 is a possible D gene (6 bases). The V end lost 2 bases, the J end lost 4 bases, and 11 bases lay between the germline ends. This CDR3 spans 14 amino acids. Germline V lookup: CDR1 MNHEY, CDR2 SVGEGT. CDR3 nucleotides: TGTGCCAGCAGTTACCACAGGGAGGGCACTGAAGCTTTCTTT. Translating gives CASSYHREGTEAFF.

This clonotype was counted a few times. This chain's CDR3 is CATSRDPSGRGETQYF. The CDR3, as DNA: TGTGCCACCAGCAGAGATCCTAGCGGGAGAGGTGAGACCCAGTACTTC. The chain carries TRBV15 and TRBJ2-5; 10 bases are a match to TRBD2. Trimming removed 0 bases from V and 5 bases from J; junction bases left unmatched: 6. Per germline, CDR1 LNHNV and CDR2 YYDKDF (reference sequence). CDR3 length: 16 amino acids.

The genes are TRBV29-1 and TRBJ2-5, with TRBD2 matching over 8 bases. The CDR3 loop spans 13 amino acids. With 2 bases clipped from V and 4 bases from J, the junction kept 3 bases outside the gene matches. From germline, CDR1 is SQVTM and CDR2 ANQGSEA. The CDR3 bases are TGCAGCGTTGAAATAAGCGGGAGAGAGACCCAGTACTTC. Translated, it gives CSVEISGRETQYF.

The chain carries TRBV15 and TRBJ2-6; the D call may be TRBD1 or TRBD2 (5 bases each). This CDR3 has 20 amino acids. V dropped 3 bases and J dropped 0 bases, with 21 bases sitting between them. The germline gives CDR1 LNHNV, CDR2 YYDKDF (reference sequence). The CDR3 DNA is TGTGCCACCAGCAGGATGACTATGGCAGGGTTTATCTCTGGGGCCAACGTCCTGACTTTC. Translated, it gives CATSRMTMAGFISGANVLTF.

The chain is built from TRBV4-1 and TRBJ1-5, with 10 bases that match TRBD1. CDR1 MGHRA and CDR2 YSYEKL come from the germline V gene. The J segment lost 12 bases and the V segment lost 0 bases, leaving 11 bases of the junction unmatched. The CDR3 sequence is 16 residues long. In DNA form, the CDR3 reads TGCGCCAGCAGCCAAGATCGGGGACAGGGGTGGGGGAGCCAGCATTTT. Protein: CASSQDRGQGWGSQHF.

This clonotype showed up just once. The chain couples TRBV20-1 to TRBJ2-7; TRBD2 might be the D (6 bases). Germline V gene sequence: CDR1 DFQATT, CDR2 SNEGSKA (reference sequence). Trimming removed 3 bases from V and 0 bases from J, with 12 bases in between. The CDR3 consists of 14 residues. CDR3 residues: CSASERVSSYEQYF. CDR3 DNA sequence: TGCAGTGCTAGTGAGCGGGTGAGCTCCTACGAGCAGTACTTC.

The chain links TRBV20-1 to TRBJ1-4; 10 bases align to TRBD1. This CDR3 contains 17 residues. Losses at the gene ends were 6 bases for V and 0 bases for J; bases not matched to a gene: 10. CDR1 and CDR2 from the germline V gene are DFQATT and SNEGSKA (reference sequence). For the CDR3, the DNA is TGCAGTGCCGCTATTGGGACAGGGGTTGCAACTAATGAAAAACTGTTTTTT. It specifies CSAAIGTGVATNEKLFF.

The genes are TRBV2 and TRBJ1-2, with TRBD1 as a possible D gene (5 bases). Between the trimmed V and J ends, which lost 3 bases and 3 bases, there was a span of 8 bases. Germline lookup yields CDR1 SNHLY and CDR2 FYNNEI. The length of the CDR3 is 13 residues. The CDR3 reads CASSEPRDYGYTF. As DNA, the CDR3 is TGTGCCAGCAGTGAGCCCAGGGACTATGGCTACACCTTC.

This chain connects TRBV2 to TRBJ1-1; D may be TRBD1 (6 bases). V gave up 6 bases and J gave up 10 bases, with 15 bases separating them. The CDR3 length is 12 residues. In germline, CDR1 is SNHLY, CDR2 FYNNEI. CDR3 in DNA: TGTGCCAGCAGGGGGAACGAAGGGGGAGCTTTCTTT. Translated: CASRGNEGGAFF.

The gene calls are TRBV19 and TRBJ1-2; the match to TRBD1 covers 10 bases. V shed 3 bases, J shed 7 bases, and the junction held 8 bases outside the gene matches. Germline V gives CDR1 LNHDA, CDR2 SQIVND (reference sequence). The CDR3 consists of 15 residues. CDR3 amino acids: CASSIERQGARGYTF. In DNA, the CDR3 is TGTGCCAGTAGTATTGAGAGACAGGGGGCGCGTGGCTACACCTTC.

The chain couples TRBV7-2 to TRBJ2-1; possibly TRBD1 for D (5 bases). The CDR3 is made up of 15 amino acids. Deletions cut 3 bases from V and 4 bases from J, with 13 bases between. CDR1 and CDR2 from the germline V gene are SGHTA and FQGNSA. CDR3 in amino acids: CASSFFGAEYNEQFF. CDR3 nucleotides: TGTGCCAGCAGCTTCTTTGGGGCCGAGTACAATGAGCAGTTCTTC.

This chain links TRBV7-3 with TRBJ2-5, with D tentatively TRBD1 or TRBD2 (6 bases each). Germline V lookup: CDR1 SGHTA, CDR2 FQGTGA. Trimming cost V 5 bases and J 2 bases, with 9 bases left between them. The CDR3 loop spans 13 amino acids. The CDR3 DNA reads TGTGCCAGCAGCCGCGGGACACAAGAGACCCAGTACTTC. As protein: CASSRGTQETQYF.

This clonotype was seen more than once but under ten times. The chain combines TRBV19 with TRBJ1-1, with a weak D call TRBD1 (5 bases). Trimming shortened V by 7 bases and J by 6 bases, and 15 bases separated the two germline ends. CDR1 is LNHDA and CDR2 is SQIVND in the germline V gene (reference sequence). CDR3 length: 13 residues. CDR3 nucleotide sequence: TGTGCCAGTAACGATTGGGGCGCGTCTGAAGCTTTCTTT. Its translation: CASNDWGASEAFF.

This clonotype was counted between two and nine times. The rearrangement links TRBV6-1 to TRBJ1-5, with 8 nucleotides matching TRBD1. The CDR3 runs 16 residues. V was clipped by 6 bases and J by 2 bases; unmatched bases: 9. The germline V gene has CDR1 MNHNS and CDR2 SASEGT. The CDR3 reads CASRDKTTGGNQPQHF. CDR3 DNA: TGTGCCAGCAGAGACAAAACGACAGGGGGCAATCAGCCCCAGCATTTT.

CDR3 loop: CAWSVPGFVRNQPQHF. In DNA form, the CDR3 reads TGTGCCTGGAGTGTTCCGGGGTTTGTGCGCAATCAGCCCCAGCATTTT. This chain connects TRBV30 to TRBJ1-5; no reliable D call. This CDR3 spans 16 amino acids. Trimming pared 0 bases from V and 2 bases from J, leaving 14 bases between. CDR1 and CDR2 (germline): GTSNPN, SVGIG (reference sequence).

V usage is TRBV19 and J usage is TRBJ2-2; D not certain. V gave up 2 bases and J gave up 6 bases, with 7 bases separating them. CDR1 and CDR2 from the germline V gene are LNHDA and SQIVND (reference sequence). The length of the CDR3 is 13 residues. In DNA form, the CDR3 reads TGTGCCAGTAGTATACGGTTCCCCGGGGAGCTGTTTTTT. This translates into CASSIRFPGELFF.

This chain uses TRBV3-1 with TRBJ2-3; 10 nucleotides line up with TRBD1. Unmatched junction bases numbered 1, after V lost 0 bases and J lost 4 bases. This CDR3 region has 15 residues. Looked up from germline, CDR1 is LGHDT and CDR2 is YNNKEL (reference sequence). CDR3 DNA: TGTGCCAGCAGCCAAGAGGGGACAGGGGCAGATACGCAGTATTTT. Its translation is CASSQEGTGADTQYF.

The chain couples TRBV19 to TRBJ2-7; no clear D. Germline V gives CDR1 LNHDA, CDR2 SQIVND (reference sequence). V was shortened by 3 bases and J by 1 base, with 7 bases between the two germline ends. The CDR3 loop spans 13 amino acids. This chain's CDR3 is CASSMSPSYEQYF. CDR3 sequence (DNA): TGTGCCAGTAGTATGTCTCCTTCCTACGAGCAGTACTTC.

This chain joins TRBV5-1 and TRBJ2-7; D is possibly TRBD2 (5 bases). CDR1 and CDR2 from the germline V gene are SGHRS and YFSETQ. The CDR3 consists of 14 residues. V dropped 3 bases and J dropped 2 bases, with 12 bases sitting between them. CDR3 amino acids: CASSSGLTTYEQYF. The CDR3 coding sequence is TGCGCCAGCAGCTCCGGACTGACTACCTACGAGCAGTACTTC.

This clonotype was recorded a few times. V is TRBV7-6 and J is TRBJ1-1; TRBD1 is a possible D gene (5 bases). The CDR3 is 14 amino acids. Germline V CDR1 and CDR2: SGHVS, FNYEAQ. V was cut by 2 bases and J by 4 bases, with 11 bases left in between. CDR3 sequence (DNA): TGTGCCAGCAGCTTAAGTCAGGGAATCACTGAAGCTTTCTTT. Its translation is CASSLSQGITEAFF.

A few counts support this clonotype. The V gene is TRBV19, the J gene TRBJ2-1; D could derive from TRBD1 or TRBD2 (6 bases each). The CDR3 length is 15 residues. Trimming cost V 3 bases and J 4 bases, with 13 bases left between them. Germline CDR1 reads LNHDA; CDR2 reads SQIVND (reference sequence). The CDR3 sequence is CASSMALGGYNEQFF. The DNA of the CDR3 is TGTGCCAGTAGTATGGCTCTAGGGGGGTACAATGAGCAGTTCTTC.

The CDR3 DNA reads as TGTGCCAGCAGCCCACCATCAGACAGCTATGGCTACACCTTC. Amino acid sequence: CASSPPSDSYGYTF. The gene calls are TRBV7-2 and TRBJ1-2, with D maybe TRBD1 (5 bases). Trimming shortened V by 5 bases and J by 4 bases, and 14 bases separated the two germline ends. Germline values: CDR1 SGHTA, CDR2 FQGNSA. The CDR3 has 14 residues. The whole variable domain, filled in from reference TRBV7-2 and TRBJ1-2, reads GAGVSQSPSNKVTEKGKDVELRCDPISGHTALYWYRQSLGQGLEFLIYFQGNSAPDKSGLPSDRFSAERTGGSVSTLTIQRTQQEDSAVYLCASSPPSDSYGYTFGSGTRLTVV.